The next 24 T cell receptor beta chains were all read from a single sample in a study of T cell responses to AZD1222 COVID-19 vaccine. Measured with immunoSEQ multiplex PCR; TCRdb has only the in-frame clones, and not every one. The sample contains about 140,000 clones, about 92% of which appear only once. Here the sequenced sample was peripheral blood, taken on day 0 of AZD1222 vaccination. Receptors originate from an adult in good health.

This clone has only one observation. The CDR3 spells CASSAKTGAGTGELFF. CDR3 in DNA: TGTGCCAGCAGCGCAAAGACAGGGGCGGGCACCGGGGAGCTGTTTTTT. This chain links TRBV9 with TRBJ2-2, with 8 bases fitting TRBD1. V dropped 3 bases and J dropped 4; count of bases not matched to a gene: 8. This CDR3 has 16 amino acids. The germline V gene encodes CDR1 SGDLS and CDR2 YYNGEE.

This clone was seen only a few times. The rearrangement joins TRBV19 to TRBJ1-2; 8 bases match TRBD1. There are 14 residues in the CDR3. The ends lost 8 bases at V and 3 bases at J; junction bases unmatched: 8. CDR1 LNHDA and CDR2 SQIVND come from the germline V gene (reference sequence). The CDR3 reads CASRQGAQDYGYTF. The CDR3 DNA is TGTGCCAGTCGGCAGGGGGCGCAGGACTATGGCTACACCTTC. The whole variable domain, filled in from reference TRBV19 and TRBJ1-2, reads DGGITQSPKYLFRKEGQNVTLSCEQNLNHDAMYWYRQDPGQGLRLIYYSQIVNDFQKGDIAEGYSVSREKKESFPLTVTSAQKNPTAFYLCASRQGAQDYGYTFGSGTRLTVV.

CDR3 coding DNA: TGTGCCTGGAACTACAGGGGGCTCTATGGCTACACCTTC. Translated, it gives CAWNYRGLYGYTF. This chain uses TRBV30 with TRBJ1-2, with TRBD1 identical over 9 bases. Looked up from germline, CDR1 is GTSNPN and CDR2 is SVGIG (reference sequence). This CDR3 region has 13 residues. Germline trimming cut 4 bases from V and 4 bases from J; bases unmatched to any gene: 4.

This chain joins TRBV3-1 (or the pseudogene TRBV3-2) and TRBJ2-5; 10 nucleotides align to TRBD2. The CDR3 loop spans 18 amino acids. V lost 2 bases to trimming and J lost 5 bases; unmatched junction nucleotides: 14. Germline CDR1 reads LGHDT; CDR2 reads YNNKEL (reference sequence). The CDR3 sequence: CASSQRFGTSASPETQYF. CDR3 nucleotides: TGTGCCAGCAGCCAACGATTTGGGACTAGCGCATCCCCGGAGACCCAGTACTTC.

J is TRBJ1-2 and V is TRBV7-8, with 9 bases identical to TRBD1. Germline CDR1 SGHVS, CDR2 FQNEAQ. The V and J ends lost 4 bases and 3 bases, in that order; junction bases with no gene match: 6. The CDR3 runs to 15 residues. CDR3 coding DNA: TGTGCCAGCAGCTCGGACAGGGGATATGACTATGGCTACACCTTC. It yields the protein CASSSDRGYDYGYTF.

Written as DNA, the CDR3 is TGTGCCAGCATTATAGCGGGAGGCTACAATGAGCAGTTCTTC. Encoded protein: CASIIAGGYNEQFF. V gene TRBV28 combines with J gene TRBJ2-1; TRBD2 matches 10 bases. This CDR3 region has 14 residues. V was pared by 7 bases and J by 3 bases, with 3 bases of the junction left unmatched. Germline V gene lookup returns CDR1 MDHEN and CDR2 SYDVKM.

This chain joins TRBV2 and TRBJ1-2; 7 bases agree with TRBD1. There are 14 residues in the CDR3. Germline trimming cut 3 bases from V and 2 bases from J; bases unmatched to any gene: 3. Looked up from germline, CDR1 is SNHLY and CDR2 is FYNNEI. CDR3 DNA: TGTGCCAGCAGTGAGGGAGGGGGCAACTATGGCTACACCTTC. As protein: CASSEGGGNYGYTF.

This CDR3 reads CASSLIAGGGYNEQFF. Written as DNA, the CDR3 is TGCGCCAGCAGCTTAATAGCGGGAGGCGGCTACAATGAGCAGTTCTTC. The gene calls are TRBV5-1 and TRBJ2-1, with TRBD2 matching 10 bases. The germline gives CDR1 SGHRS, CDR2 YFSETQ. Trimming at V came to 2 bases and at J to 3 bases, leaving 5 bases not matched to a gene. CDR3 length equals 16 residues.

The chain has TRBV6-5 and TRBJ1-2; no definite D call. This CDR3 has 11 amino acids. Germline V gene lookup returns CDR1 MNHEY and CDR2 SVGAGI. Trimming removed 8 bases from V and 7 bases from J, with 11 bases in between. The CDR3 DNA is TGTGCCAGCGGGAACTTCGGTGGCTACACCTTC. Translation gives CASGNFGGYTF.

This clone has only one observation. The chain couples TRBV6-1 to TRBJ1-1; no clear D gene. CDR3 length: 13 residues. The V gene lost 0 bases and the J gene lost 7 bases, with 9 bases spanning the gap. The germline V gene encodes CDR1 MNHNS and CDR2 SASEGT. This CDR3 is CASSEARMDEAFF. The CDR3 region has the DNA TGTGCCAGCAGTGAAGCGAGAATGGATGAAGCTTTCTTT.

The chain links TRBV5-1 to TRBJ1-2; no firm D call. The V end lost 7 bases, the J end lost 8 bases, and 21 bases lay between the germline ends. Germline CDR1 and CDR2: SGHRS and YFSETQ. The CDR3 has 14 amino acids. As DNA, the CDR3 is TGCGCCAGCGGCCCGGACGGCGGGTCCCTGGGCTACACCTTC. Translated, it gives CASGPDGGSLGYTF.

This clone appeared once. This chain connects TRBV6-1 to TRBJ2-1; D is ambiguous. CDR1 is MNHNS, CDR2 SASEGT, per germline. This CDR3 is 17 amino acids long. V lost 2 bases, J lost 4 bases, and 18 bases lay in between. In DNA, the CDR3 is TGTGCCAGCAGTGAAACGGCCCCCATAGGCGTATACAATGAGCAGTTCTTC. It translates to CASSETAPIGVYNEQFF.

V and J are TRBV10-3 and TRBJ2-7; 13 bases align to TRBD2. The CDR3 contains 17 residues. V was pared by 0 bases and J by 2 bases, with 4 bases of the junction left unmatched. Germline CDR1 and CDR2: ENHRY and SYGVKD. CDR3 protein: CAISESLGLAGTYEQYF. The CDR3 DNA sequence: TGTGCCATCAGTGAGTCCCTGGGACTAGCGGGAACCTACGAGCAGTACTTC.

V is TRBV9 and J is TRBJ1-3; TRBD1 aligns across 8 bases. CDR1 and CDR2 (germline): SGDLS, YYNGEE. CDR3 size: 17 residues. J gave up 3 bases and V 2 bases, and 10 bases lay outside the gene matches. The CDR3 bases are TGTGCCAGCAGCGTGACAGGGACAGGTGGGATTGGAAACACCATATATTTT. Residues: CASSVTGTGGIGNTIYF.

The chain links TRBV28 to TRBJ1-2; D remains ambiguous. Deletions cut 7 bases from V and 5 bases from J, with 17 bases between. This CDR3 contains 14 residues. Germline V gene data show CDR1 as MDHEN and CDR2 as SYDVKM. CDR3 sequence: CASTTLGSGYGYTF. In DNA form, the CDR3 reads TGTGCCAGCACTACGTTGGGGAGTGGGTATGGCTACACCTTC.

The rearrangement uses TRBV20-1 and TRBJ2-7, with D hard to call. The CDR3 covers 11 residues. CDR1 is DFQATT, CDR2 SNEGSKA, per germline (reference sequence). CDR3 loop: CSGAVGYEQYF. CDR3 nucleotide sequence: TGCAGCGGCGCTGTGGGCTACGAGCAGTACTTC.

The chain employs TRBV12-3 or TRBV12-4 and TRBJ2-4, with D unresolved. This CDR3 spans 13 amino acids. The V and J ends lost 7 bases and 8 bases respectively, with 15 bases between them. As DNA, the CDR3 is TGTGCCAGCAATGGGTACCTAGGAGACATTCAGTACTTC. Translating it yields CASNGYLGDIQYF.

The chain links TRBV6-5 to TRBJ1-2, with 9 bases identical to TRBD1. This CDR3 has 14 amino acids. CDR1 and CDR2 from the germline V gene are MNHEY and SVGAGI. The ends lost 5 bases at V and 4 bases at J; junction bases unmatched: 5. CDR3 coding DNA: TGTGCCAGCAGTACCAAGACAGGGGGCTATGGCTACACCTTC. Protein sequence: CASSTKTGGYGYTF.

Comment on this clone: At one boundary the junction diverges from the germline segment, which might be a read error. V usage is TRBV7-2 and J usage is TRBJ1-5; D call uncertain. Germline-derived CDR1 and CDR2 are SGHTA and FQGNSA. This CDR3 has 19 amino acids. The CDR3 protein is CASSQPSRFCRRFNQLQHF. CDR3 coding DNA: TGTGCCAGCAGCCAGCCATCTCGTTTCTGCCGACGGTTCAATCAGCTCCAGCATTTT. The whole variable domain, filled in from reference TRBV7-2 and TRBJ1-5, reads GAGVSQSPSNKVTEKGKDVELRCDPISGHTALYWYRQSLGQGLEFLIYFQGNSAPDKSGLPSDRFSAERTGGSVSTLTIQRTQQEDSAVYLCASSQPSRFCRRFNQLQHFGDGTRLSIL.

This sequence joins TRBV11-1 and TRBJ1-1; 10 bases fit TRBD1. The CDR3 loop spans 16 amino acids. Trimming took 2 bases from V and 8 from J; bases not matched to a gene: 11. CDR1 is SGHAT and CDR2 is FQDESV in the germline V gene (reference sequence). CDR3 bases: TGTGCCAGCAGCTTAATGCTAGCCGGGACAGGGGCCGAAGCTTTCTTT. It translates to CASSLMLAGTGAEAFF.

The chain links TRBV7-2 to TRBJ2-7; 10 bases are a match to TRBD2. Germline CDR1 reads SGHTA; CDR2 reads FQGNSA. The CDR3 runs 15 residues. After removal of 3 bases from V and 4 bases from J, the junction contained 6 bases not matched to a gene. As DNA, the CDR3 is TGTGCCAGCAGCTTCACTAGCGGGGCCTCTTACGAGCAGTACTTC. Its translation is CASSFTSGASYEQYF.

This chain links TRBV7-3 with TRBJ1-1; TRBD1 agrees at 7 bases. Germline CDR1 SGHTA, CDR2 FQGTGA. The CDR3 runs to 14 residues. V lost 5 bases and J lost 3; bases outside the gene matches: 6. CDR3 nucleotides: TGTGCCAGCAGCAGGTACAGGGGCGACACTGAAGCTTTCTTT. Its protein product is CASSRYRGDTEAFF.

The CDR3 sequence is CASSSGGAGDYEQYF. CDR3 bases: TGTGCCAGCAGCTCCGGTGGTGCGGGGGACTACGAGCAGTACTTC. V is TRBV28 and J is TRBJ2-7; 7 bases match TRBD2. V dropped 6 bases and J dropped 3; count of bases not matched to a gene: 11. The germline V gene encodes CDR1 MDHEN and CDR2 SYDVKM. The CDR3 is 15 amino acids.

The chain has TRBV10-3 and TRBJ2-5, with D maybe TRBD1 (6 bases). Germline loops: CDR1 ENHRY, CDR2 SYGVKD. The CDR3 loop spans 13 amino acids. Trimming removed 7 bases at V and 3 bases at J, with 12 bases between. CDR3 in amino acids: CAITGTPKETQYF. DNA of the CDR3: TGTGCCATCACCGGGACACCTAAAGAGACCCAGTACTTC.